This T cell receptor (beta chain) was profiled in a study of T cells after yellow fever vaccination. TCRdb ran MiXCR on the 5' RACE reads and lists one entry per CDR3 protein. This sample has hundreds of thousands of distinct CDR3 sequences; about 10% occur once, and the top ten carry 3% to 3.5%. The CDR3 spans 12 residues. Germline CDR1 reads MNHNS; CDR2 reads SASEGT. V lost 4 bases and J lost 4, with 5 bases in between. The chain employs TRBV6-1 and TRBJ1-3; no clear D. Here the sequenced sample was CD4+ T cells sorted from PBMCs, taken 5 days after the yellow fever booster vaccination. This TCR was sampled from a man between 18 and 35 years old who received the YFV17D yellow fever vaccine. CDR3 nucleotide sequence: TGTGCCAGCAGTGTTTGGGGAAACACCATATATTTT. Encoded protein: CASSVWGNTIYF.